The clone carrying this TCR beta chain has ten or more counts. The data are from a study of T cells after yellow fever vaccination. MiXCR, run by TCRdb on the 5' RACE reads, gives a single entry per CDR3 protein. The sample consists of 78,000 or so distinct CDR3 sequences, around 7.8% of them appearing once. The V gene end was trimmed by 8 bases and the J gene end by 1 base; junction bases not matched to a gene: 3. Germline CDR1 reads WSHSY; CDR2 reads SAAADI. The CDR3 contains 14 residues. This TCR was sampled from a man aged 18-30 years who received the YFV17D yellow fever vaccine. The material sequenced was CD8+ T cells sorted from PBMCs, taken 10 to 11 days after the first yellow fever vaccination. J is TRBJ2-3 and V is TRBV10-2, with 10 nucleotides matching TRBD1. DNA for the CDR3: TGCGCCAGCGCCGGGACAGGGGGCACAGATACGCAGTATTTT. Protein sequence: CASAGTGGTDTQYF.